Below, one TCR beta chain is given with its context. Its target is unknown. This sample is drawn from a study of cytomegalovirus exposure and HLA in healthy donors. For the study at large: As an earlier analysis found, about 190 million T cells yielded about 120 million unique TCR beta sequences. Falling in the Caucasian-associated ancestry cluster were approximately 86% of under 500 genotyped donors.

The CDR3 sequence is 12 residues long. CDR1 is SGHVS, CDR2 FQNEAQ, per germline. Trimming took off 2 bases at V and 5 bases at J, with 7 bases between the two ends. In the PCR, 60 Vbeta and 13 Jbeta primers were used. Profiled with immunoSEQ multiplex PCR; TCRdb holds only in-frame clones, not every one. The sample shows some 200,000 clones, approximately 80% of them seen only once. Study-wide results and limits: According to the study, around 160 TCR beta chains were cytomegalovirus-associated.

This clonotype originated in a female donor in good health and CMV-seronegative. The sequenced material came from PBMCs. The rearrangement uses TRBV7-8 and TRBJ2-7; D is uncertain. The CDR3 sequence: CASSLRVDEQYF. CDR3 DNA sequence: TGTGCCAGCAGCTTACGGGTCGACGAGCAGTACTTC. Full variable domain (outside the CDR3, taken from reference TRBV7-8 and TRBJ2-7): GAGVSQSPRYKVAKRGQDVALRCDPISGHVSLFWYQQALGQGPEFLTYFQNEAQLDKSGLPSDRFFAERPEGSVSTLKIQRTQQEDSAVYLCASSLRVDEQYFGPGTRLTVT.